This TCR beta chain was identified in a study of blood T cell repertoires in COVID-19. At the level of the study: PBMCs, B-cell-depleted T cells, or T cells provided the cDNA or gDNA that made up the material.

In the authors' workflow: Amplification with reference gene primers provided the estimates of nucleated cell counts. Only in-frame clones appear in the TCRdb table, and some are missing; sequencing was by immunoSEQ multiplex PCR. V and J calls plus clone size are reproduced from that table; the DNA served to infer D and trimming. In the table there are more than 45,000 clones, about 83% of which are singletons. This CDR3 has 19 amino acids. From germline, CDR1 is MNHEY and CDR2 SMNVEV (reference sequence). The V and J ends lost 4 bases and 0 bases respectively, with 25 bases between them. The sequencing sample was made of peripheral blood. The chain uses TRBV27 and TRBJ2-7, with D tentatively TRBD1 (5 bases). This receptor was taken from a man older than 75 in a cohort sampled during active COVID-19. The DNA for the CDR3 is TGTGCCAGCAGTTCCACTCAAAGACAGTCGTGGACAAGCTCCTACGAGCAGTACTTC. Its protein is CASSSTQRQSWTSSYEQYF.